Each of the 21 T cell receptor beta chains below was sequenced from the same sample in a study of graft-versus-host responses after intestinal transplantation. No antigens are known for them. Generated by immunoSEQ multiplex PCR, the TCRdb table keeps only in-frame clones and is missing some. The table has about 70,000 clones, about 92% seen once. The sequencing here drew on unstimulated CD8+ T cells sorted from spleen or lymph node cells, taken before intestinal transplant. The source is a human donor who received an intestinal transplant.

The J gene is TRBJ2-7, the V gene TRBV27; TRBD2 matches at 7 bases. V lost 3 bases and J lost 3; bases outside the gene matches: 2. The CDR3 has 13 amino acids. The germline V gene encodes CDR1 MNHEY and CDR2 SMNVEV (reference sequence). CDR3 sequence: CASSLGGNYEQYF. CDR3 nucleotide sequence: TGTGCCAGCAGTTTGGGAGGGAACTACGAGCAGTACTTC.

In its sample, this clone was seen once. The gene calls are TRBV7-6 and TRBJ2-7; TRBD1 matches 7 bases. Trimming cost V 5 bases and J 3 bases; bases outside gene matches: 10. This CDR3 is 15 amino acids long. Germline CDR1 reads SGHVS; CDR2 reads FNYEAQ. This chain's CDR3 is CASSEHRDSHYEQYF. DNA of the CDR3: TGTGCCAGCAGCGAACACCGGGACAGCCACTACGAGCAGTACTTC.

The chain has TRBV6-5 and TRBJ2-3, with TRBD2 as a possible D gene (7 bases). CDR1 is MNHEY, CDR2 SVGAGI, per germline. This CDR3 has 14 amino acids. Trimming pared 6 bases from V and 2 bases from J, leaving 12 bases between. The CDR3 coding sequence is TGTGCCAGCAGCCCCGCGGGGGCCACAGATACGCAGTATTTT. Protein sequence: CASSPAGATDTQYF.

This clone was seen only once. The chain carries TRBV5-6 and TRBJ1-2; D call uncertain. V lost 3 bases, J lost 6 bases, and 18 bases lay in between. The CDR3 loop spans 15 amino acids. CDR1 is SGHDT, CDR2 YYEEEE, per germline. CDR3 sequence reads: CASSSVVGSEDGYTF. The CDR3 DNA sequence: TGTGCCAGCAGCTCGGTGGTAGGCTCGGAGGATGGCTACACCTTC. The full variable domain, its missing parts supplied by reference TRBV5-6 and TRBJ1-2, is DAGVTQSPTHLIKTRGQQVTLRCSPKSGHDTVSWYQQALGQGPQFIFQYYEEEERQRGNFPDRFSGHQFPNYSSELNVNALLLGDSALYLCASSSVVGSEDGYTFGSGTRLTVV.

This clone appeared once. The chain is built from TRBV9 and TRBJ2-2; D not resolved. Trimming left V 3 bases short and J 6 bases short, with 12 bases between. This CDR3 has 14 amino acids. CDR1 and CDR2 from the germline V gene are SGDLS and YYNGEE. CDR3 sequence (DNA): TGTGCCAGCAGCGGTCCACTCCACCCCGGGGAGCTGTTTTTT. This codes for CASSGPLHPGELFF.

The rearrangement links TRBV5-6 to TRBJ2-7; 10 bases are shared with TRBD2. With 3 bases clipped from V and 3 bases from J, the junction kept 9 bases outside the gene matches. The CDR3 has 16 residues. Looked up from germline, CDR1 is SGHDT and CDR2 is YYEEEE. CDR3: CASSSPGLAYFYEQYF. The CDR3 bases are TGTGCCAGCAGCTCCCCGGGACTAGCGTATTTCTACGAGCAGTACTTC.

This rearrangement joins TRBV6-5 to TRBJ1-1; D perhaps matches TRBD1 (6 bases). This CDR3 spans 14 amino acids. V shed 8 bases and J shed 4 bases, with 17 bases lying between them. Germline CDR1 MNHEY, CDR2 SVGAGI. The CDR3 DNA sequence: TGTGCCAGCCAAAAAATACAGGGTGGCACTGAAGCTTTCTTT. Residues: CASQKIQGGTEAFF.

This clone has only one observation. This chain's CDR3 is CASIPWGLGGGSTDTQYF. The CDR3 DNA sequence: TGTGCCAGCATCCCATGGGGTCTAGGCGGGGGGAGCACAGATACGCAGTATTTT. V gene TRBV2 combines with J gene TRBJ2-3, with 8 nucleotides matching TRBD2. The CDR3 is made up of 18 amino acids. Germline V lookup: CDR1 SNHLY, CDR2 FYNNEI. V lost 7 bases, J lost 0 bases, and 15 bases stayed unmatched.

This clone was seen more than once but under ten times. The rearrangement joins TRBV4-1 to TRBJ1-2, with unresolved D. The V gene lost 1 base and the J gene lost 6 bases, with 3 bases spanning the gap. There are 11 residues in the CDR3. The V gene's germline CDR1 is MGHRA and CDR2 YSYEKL. DNA of the CDR3: TGCGCCAGCAGCCAAGGTAATGGCTACACCTTC. Residues: CASSQGNGYTF.

The chain joins TRBV11-2 to TRBJ1-2; 8 positions match TRBD1. CDR3 size: 17 residues. CDR1 is SGHAT and CDR2 is FQNNGV in the germline V gene. V dropped 4 bases and J dropped 0; count of bases not matched to a gene: 10. The CDR3 spells CASSSWGQALPNYGYTF. The CDR3 nucleotides are TGTGCCAGCAGCTCCTGGGGACAGGCTCTCCCTAACTATGGCTACACCTTC.

The genes are TRBV25-1 and TRBJ1-3, with a possible D match to TRBD1 (6 bases). CDR3 size: 14 residues. V lost 6 bases and J 0 bases, leaving 9 bases between the germline ends. Germline CDR1 and CDR2: MGHDK and SYGVNS. The CDR3 bases are TGTGCCAGCAGCGGGACAAACTCTGGAAACACCATATATTTT. Translation gives CASSGTNSGNTIYF.

The chain employs TRBV19 and TRBJ2-5; TRBD1 aligns across 9 bases. The J call is uncertain, as TRBJ2-7 better fits the DNA end. The CDR3 is made up of 14 amino acids. The V gene's germline CDR1 is LNHDA and CDR2 SQIVND (reference sequence). The DNA for the CDR3 is TGTGCCAGTAGTCCCGGGACAGGGTCCTACGAGCAGTACTTC. Its translation is CASSPGTGSYEQYF.

The rearrangement links TRBV27 to TRBJ2-7; D is unresolved. V was clipped by 2 bases and J by 3 bases, with 11 bases between them. CDR3 size: 14 residues. The V gene's germline CDR1 is MNHEY and CDR2 SMNVEV (reference sequence). The CDR3 sequence: CASSLTRSHYEQYF. Here the CDR3 DNA reads TGTGCCAGCAGTTTAACCAGGTCCCACTACGAGCAGTACTTC.

The chain combines TRBV14 with TRBJ1-1; D remains unclear. The CDR3 runs to 12 residues. Germline values: CDR1 SGHDN, CDR2 FVKESK. V lost 4 bases to trimming and J lost 9 bases, with 12 bases between them. The CDR3: CASSPGGFQAFF. CDR3 sequence (DNA): TGTGCCAGCAGCCCAGGTGGTTTTCAAGCTTTCTTT.

This sequence joins TRBV15 and TRBJ2-1, with D perhaps TRBD1 (6 bases). The germline V gene has CDR1 LNHNV and CDR2 YYDKDF (reference sequence). Trimming removed 5 bases at V and 9 bases at J, with 17 bases between. The CDR3 contains 14 residues. The CDR3 region has the DNA TGTGCCACCAGCCCTCCAGGGGCAGTTGGTGAGCAGTTCTTC. Translating gives CATSPPGAVGEQFF.

The chain carries TRBV27 and TRBJ2-1; 10 bases are a match to TRBD1. The length of the CDR3 is 20 residues. Germline values: CDR1 MNHEY, CDR2 SMNVEV (reference sequence). Unmatched junction bases numbered 12, after V lost 1 base and J lost 0 bases. CDR3 protein: CASSLYGGTGAPSSYNEQFF. The DNA for the CDR3 is TGTGCCAGCAGTTTATATGGTGGGACAGGGGCCCCGAGCTCCTACAATGAGCAGTTCTTC.

As regards this clone: The same CDR3 also results from other DNA sequences found in this sample. The chain couples TRBV9 to TRBJ2-7; 10 bases map to TRBD1. This CDR3 has 14 residues. Germline CDR1 and CDR2: SGDLS and YYNGEE. V shed 2 bases and J 3 bases; nucleotides not matched to a gene: 2. This CDR3 is CASSVGTGDYEQYF. CDR3 coding DNA: TGTGCCAGCAGCGTCGGGACAGGGGACTACGAGCAGTACTTC.

The chain uses TRBV9 and TRBJ2-1; 10 positions agree with TRBD2. The ends lost 0 bases at V and 3 bases at J; junction bases unmatched: 6. This CDR3 is 17 amino acids long. Germline V gene lookup returns CDR1 SGDLS and CDR2 YYNGEE. CDR3 in DNA: TGTGCCAGCAGCGTAGGTCCTAGCGGGGGCTACTACAATGAGCAGTTCTTC. Protein sequence: CASSVGPSGGYYNEQFF.

This clone was seen only once. V and J are TRBV6-5 and TRBJ2-7, with TRBD2 identical over 7 bases. Germline values: CDR1 MNHEY, CDR2 SVGAGI. V dropped 4 bases and J dropped 0; count of bases not matched to a gene: 6. The CDR3 covers 15 residues. The DNA for the CDR3 is TGTGCCAGCAGTTTGGGAGGGGACCCCTCCTACGAGCAGTACTTC. The encoded protein is CASSLGGDPSYEQYF.

This sequence joins TRBV5-1 and TRBJ2-2, with TRBD1 matching 8 bases. The germline CDR1 and CDR2 sequences are SGHRS and YFSETQ. Unmatched junction bases numbered 8, after V lost 4 bases and J lost 0 bases. The CDR3 has 17 amino acids. CDR3 in DNA: TGCGCCAGCAGCAGGCTCCGGGACAGGACGAACACCGGGGAGCTGTTTTTT. It is translated as CASSRLRDRTNTGELFF.

The chain employs TRBV7-6 and TRBJ2-1; TRBD2 matches at 7 bases. Germline lookup yields CDR1 SGHVS and CDR2 FNYEAQ. The CDR3 runs to 12 residues. The CDR3 loop is CASGGSYNEQFF. The CDR3 bases are TGTGCTTCGGGGGGCTCCTACAATGAGCAGTTCTTC.